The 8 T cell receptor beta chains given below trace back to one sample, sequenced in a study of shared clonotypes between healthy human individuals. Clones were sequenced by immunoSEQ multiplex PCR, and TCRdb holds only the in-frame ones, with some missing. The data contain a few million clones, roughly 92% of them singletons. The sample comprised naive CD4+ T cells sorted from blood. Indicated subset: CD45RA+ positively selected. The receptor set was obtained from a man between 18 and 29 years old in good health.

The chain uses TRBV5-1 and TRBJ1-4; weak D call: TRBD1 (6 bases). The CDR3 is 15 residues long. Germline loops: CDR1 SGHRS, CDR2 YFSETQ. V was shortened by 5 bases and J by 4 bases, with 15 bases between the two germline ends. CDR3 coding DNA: TGCGCCAGCAGGAGTAGGACAGAAAGTAATGAAAAACTGTTTTTT. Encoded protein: CASRSRTESNEKLFF.

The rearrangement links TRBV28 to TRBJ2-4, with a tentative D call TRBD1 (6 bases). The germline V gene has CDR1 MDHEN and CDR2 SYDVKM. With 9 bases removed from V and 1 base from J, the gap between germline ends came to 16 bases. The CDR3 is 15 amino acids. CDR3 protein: CASTGTVTAKNIQYF. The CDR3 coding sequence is TGTGCCAGTACAGGGACGGTCACGGCCAAAAACATTCAGTACTTC.

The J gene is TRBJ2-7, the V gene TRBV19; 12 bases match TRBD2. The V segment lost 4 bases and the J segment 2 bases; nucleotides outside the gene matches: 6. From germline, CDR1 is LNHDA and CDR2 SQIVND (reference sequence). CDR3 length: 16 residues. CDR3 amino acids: CASSTFGLAGTYEQYF. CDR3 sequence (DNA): TGTGCCAGTAGTACCTTCGGACTAGCGGGGACCTACGAGCAGTACTTC.

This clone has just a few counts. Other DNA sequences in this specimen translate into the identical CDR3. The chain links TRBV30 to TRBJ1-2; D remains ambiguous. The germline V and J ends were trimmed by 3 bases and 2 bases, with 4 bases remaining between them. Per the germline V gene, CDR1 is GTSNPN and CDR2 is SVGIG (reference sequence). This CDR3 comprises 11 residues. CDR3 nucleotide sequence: TGTGCCTGGAGCCTAAACTATGGCTACACCTTC. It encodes CAWSLNYGYTF. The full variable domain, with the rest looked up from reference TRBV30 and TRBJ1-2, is SQTIHQWPATLVQPVGSPLSLECTVEGTSNPNLYWYRQAAGRGLQLLFYSVGIGQISSEVPQNLSASRPQDRQFILSSKKLLLSDSGFYLCAWSLNYGYTFGSGTRLTVV.

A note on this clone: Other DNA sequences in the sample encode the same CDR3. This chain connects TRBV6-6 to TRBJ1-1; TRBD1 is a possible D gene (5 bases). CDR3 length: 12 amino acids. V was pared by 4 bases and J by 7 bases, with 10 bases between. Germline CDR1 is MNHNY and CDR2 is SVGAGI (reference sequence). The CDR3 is CASSFAGSEAFF. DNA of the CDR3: TGTGCCAGCAGTTTTGCAGGGAGTGAAGCTTTCTTT.

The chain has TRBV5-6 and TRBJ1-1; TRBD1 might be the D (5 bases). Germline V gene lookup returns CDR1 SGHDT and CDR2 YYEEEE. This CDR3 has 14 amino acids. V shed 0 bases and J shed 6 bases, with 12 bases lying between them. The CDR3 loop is CASSLDWGLPEAFF. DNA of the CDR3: TGTGCCAGCAGCTTGGACTGGGGGTTGCCTGAAGCTTTCTTT.

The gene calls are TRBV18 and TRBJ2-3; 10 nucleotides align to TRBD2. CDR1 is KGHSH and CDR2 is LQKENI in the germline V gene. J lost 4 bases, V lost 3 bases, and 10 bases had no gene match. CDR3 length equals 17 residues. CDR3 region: CASSPRSGGAMADTQYF. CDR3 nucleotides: TGTGCCAGCTCACCCAGGAGCGGGGGGGCGATGGCAGATACGCAGTATTTT.

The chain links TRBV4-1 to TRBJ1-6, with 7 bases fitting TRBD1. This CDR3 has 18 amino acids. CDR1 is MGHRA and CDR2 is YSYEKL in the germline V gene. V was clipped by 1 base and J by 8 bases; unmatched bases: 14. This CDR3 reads CASSQGGNRGTPDSPLHF. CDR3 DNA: TGCGCCAGCAGCCAAGGGGGGAACAGGGGAACGCCGGATTCACCCCTCCACTTT.